The sequence of this TCR beta chain was determined in a study of regulatory T cells in long-lasting Graves disease. Whole-study context: A definition of persistent Graves' disease required over 5 years of antithyroid drugs plus positive TSH receptor antibodies.

After removal of 6 bases from V and 5 bases from J, the junction contained 7 bases not matched to a gene. Germline-derived CDR1 and CDR2 are MNHEY and SMNVEV (reference sequence). CDR3 size: 15 residues. This clonotype came up a few times. Indicated time point: persistent/refractory GD, antithyroid drugs over 5 years with positive TRAb. PBMC RNA was the source of the TCR library. Construction of TCR beta libraries relied on iRepertoire HTBI primers and on Arm-PCR targeting CDR3 regions. From the multiplex PCR reads, TCRdb called clonotypes with MiXCR, one entry per CDR3 protein. The table has 400,000 to 500,000 distinct CDR3 sequences, roughly 20% seen once.

V is TRBV27 and J is TRBJ2-7, with TRBD2 identical over 13 bases. The TCR was taken from a female donor with Graves disease. Sequenced here: peripheral blood mononuclear cells (PBMCs), sampled when the disease was refractory, from a patient treated with antithyroid drugs. CDR3 amino acids: CASRMRGLAGDEQYF. The CDR3 DNA follows: TGTGCCAGCAGGATGCGAGGACTAGCGGGAGACGAGCAGTACTTC.